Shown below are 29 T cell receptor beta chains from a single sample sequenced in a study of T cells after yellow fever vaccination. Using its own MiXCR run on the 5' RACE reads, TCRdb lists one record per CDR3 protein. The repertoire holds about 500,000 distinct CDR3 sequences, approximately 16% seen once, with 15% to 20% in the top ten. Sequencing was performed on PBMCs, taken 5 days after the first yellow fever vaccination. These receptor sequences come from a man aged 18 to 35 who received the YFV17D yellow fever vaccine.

CDR3 nucleotide sequence: TGTGCCAGCAGCCAGATGACCAATTCACCCCTCCACTTT. It specifies CASSQMTNSPLHF. This chain links TRBV3-1 with TRBJ1-6; D ambiguous. The CDR3 loop spans 13 amino acids. The germline CDR1 and CDR2 sequences are LGHDT and YNNKEL (reference sequence). V lost 3 bases to trimming and J lost 7 bases, with 7 bases between them.

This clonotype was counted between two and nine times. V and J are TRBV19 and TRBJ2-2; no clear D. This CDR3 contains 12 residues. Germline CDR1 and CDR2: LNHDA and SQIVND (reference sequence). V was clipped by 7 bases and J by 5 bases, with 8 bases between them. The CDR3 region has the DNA TGTGCCAGTATCTCTTGGACCGGGGAGCTGTTTTTT. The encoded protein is CASISWTGELFF. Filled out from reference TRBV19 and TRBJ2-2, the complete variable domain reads DGGITQSPKYLFRKEGQNVTLSCEQNLNHDAMYWYRQDPGQGLRLIYYSQIVNDFQKGDIAEGYSVSREKKESFPLTVTSAQKNPTAFYLCASISWTGELFFGEGSRLTVL.

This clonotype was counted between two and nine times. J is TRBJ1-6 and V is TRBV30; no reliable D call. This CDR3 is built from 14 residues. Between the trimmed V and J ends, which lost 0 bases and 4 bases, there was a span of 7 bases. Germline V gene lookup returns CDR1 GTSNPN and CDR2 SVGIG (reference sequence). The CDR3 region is CAWSVYQYNSPLHF. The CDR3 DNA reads TGTGCCTGGAGTGTTTATCAATATAATTCACCCCTCCACTTT.

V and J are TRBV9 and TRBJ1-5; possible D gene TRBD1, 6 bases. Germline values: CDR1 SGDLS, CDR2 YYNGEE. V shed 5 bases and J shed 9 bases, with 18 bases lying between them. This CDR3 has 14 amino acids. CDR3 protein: CASSLMDGGGPQHF. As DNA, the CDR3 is TGTGCCAGCAGTTTGATGGACGGGGGCGGGCCCCAGCATTTT.

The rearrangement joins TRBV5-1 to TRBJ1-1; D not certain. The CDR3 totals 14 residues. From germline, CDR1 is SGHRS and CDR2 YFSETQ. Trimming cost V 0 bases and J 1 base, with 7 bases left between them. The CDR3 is CASSLVSANTEAFF. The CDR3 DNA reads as TGCGCCAGCAGCTTGGTGAGTGCGAACACTGAAGCTTTCTTT.

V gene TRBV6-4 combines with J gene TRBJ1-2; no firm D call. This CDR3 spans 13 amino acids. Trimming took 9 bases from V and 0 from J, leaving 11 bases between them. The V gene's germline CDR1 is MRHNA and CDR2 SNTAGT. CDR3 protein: CASSAFANYGYTF. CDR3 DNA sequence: TGTGCCAGTTCGGCGTTCGCTAACTATGGCTACACCTTC.

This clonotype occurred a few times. The CDR3 is CASSHSTDLRSYEQYV. The CDR3 coding sequence is TGCGCCAGCAGTCACTCGACCGATTTACGCTCCTACGAGCAGTACGTC. V is TRBV23-1 and J is TRBJ2-7; D call uncertain. TRBV23-1 is an ORF, and what it does is uncertain. V was shortened by 3 bases and J by 0 bases, with 15 bases between the two germline ends. This CDR3 is built from 16 residues.

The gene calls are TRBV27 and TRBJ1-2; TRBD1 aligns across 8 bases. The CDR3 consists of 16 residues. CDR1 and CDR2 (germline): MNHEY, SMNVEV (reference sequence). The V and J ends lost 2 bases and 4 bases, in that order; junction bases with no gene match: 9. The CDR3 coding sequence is TGTGCCAGCAGTTTACGGTTGGCAGGGGGCATCTATGGCTACACCTTC. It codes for CASSLRLAGGIYGYTF.

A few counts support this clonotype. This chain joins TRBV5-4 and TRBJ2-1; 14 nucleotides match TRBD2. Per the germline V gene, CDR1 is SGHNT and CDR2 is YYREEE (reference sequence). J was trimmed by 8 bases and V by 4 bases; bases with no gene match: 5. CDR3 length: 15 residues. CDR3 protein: CASSKGTSGSDEQFF. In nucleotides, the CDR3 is TGTGCCAGCAGCAAAGGGACTAGCGGGAGCGATGAGCAGTTCTTC. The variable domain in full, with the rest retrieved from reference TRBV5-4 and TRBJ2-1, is ETGVTQSPTHLIKTRGQQVTLRCSSQSGHNTVSWYQQALGQGPQFIFQYYREEENGRGNFPPRFSGLQFPNYSSELNVNALELDDSALYLCASSKGTSGSDEQFFGPGTRLTVL.

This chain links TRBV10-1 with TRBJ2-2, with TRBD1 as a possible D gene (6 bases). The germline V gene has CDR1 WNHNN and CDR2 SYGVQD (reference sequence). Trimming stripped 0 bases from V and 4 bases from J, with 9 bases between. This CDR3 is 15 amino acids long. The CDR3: CASSESRGGTGELFF. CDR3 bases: TGCGCCAGCAGTGAGTCCAGGGGCGGCACCGGGGAGCTGTTTTTT.

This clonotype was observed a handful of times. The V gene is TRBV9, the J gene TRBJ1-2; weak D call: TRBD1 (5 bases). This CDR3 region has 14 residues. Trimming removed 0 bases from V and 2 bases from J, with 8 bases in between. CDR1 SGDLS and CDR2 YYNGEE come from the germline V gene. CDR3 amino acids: CASSVDGGNYGYTF. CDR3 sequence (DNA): TGTGCCAGCAGCGTAGATGGGGGGAACTATGGCTACACCTTC.

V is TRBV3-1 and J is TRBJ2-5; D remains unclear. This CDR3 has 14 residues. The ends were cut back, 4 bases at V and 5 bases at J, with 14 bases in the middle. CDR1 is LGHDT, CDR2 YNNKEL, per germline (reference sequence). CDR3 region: CASSLTPRDETQYF. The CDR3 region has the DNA TGTGCCAGCAGCCTAACCCCTAGAGACGAGACCCAGTACTTC.

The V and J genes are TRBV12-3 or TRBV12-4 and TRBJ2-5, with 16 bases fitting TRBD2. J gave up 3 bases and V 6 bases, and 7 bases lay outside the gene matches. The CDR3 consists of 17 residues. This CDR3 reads CASSGTSGGAREETQYF. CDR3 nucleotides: TGTGCCAGCAGCGGGACTAGCGGGGGGGCGAGGGAAGAGACCCAGTACTTC.

This chain's CDR3 is CSARTGNFRNQPQHF. The CDR3 nucleotides are TGCAGTGCTAGAACAGGGAATTTTAGAAATCAGCCCCAGCATTTT. This sequence joins TRBV20-1 and TRBJ1-5, with D possibly TRBD1 on 6 matching bases. Germline CDR1 reads DFQATT; CDR2 reads SNEGSKA (reference sequence). The CDR3 has 15 residues. V shed 2 bases and J shed 4 bases, with 15 bases lying between them.

The CDR3 DNA reads as TGTGCCAGCAACCCAGCGGGGACAGGGGTTGGCGAGCAGTACGTC. Its translation: CASNPAGTGVGEQYV. The chain links TRBV6-2 or TRBV6-3 to TRBJ2-7; 10 positions agree with TRBD1. CDR3 length equals 15 residues. Germline lookup yields CDR1 MNHEY and CDR2 SVGEGT. After removal of 7 bases from V and 6 bases from J, the junction contained 12 bases not matched to a gene.

As DNA, the CDR3 is TGCGCCAGCACTCGAGAGCCGTATAATTCACCCCTCCACTTT. The encoded protein is CASTREPYNSPLHF. The rearrangement joins TRBV4-1 to TRBJ1-6; no clear D gene. The CDR3 length is 14 residues. Germline loops: CDR1 MGHRA, CDR2 YSYEKL. Trimming left V 7 bases short and J 4 bases short, with 11 bases between.

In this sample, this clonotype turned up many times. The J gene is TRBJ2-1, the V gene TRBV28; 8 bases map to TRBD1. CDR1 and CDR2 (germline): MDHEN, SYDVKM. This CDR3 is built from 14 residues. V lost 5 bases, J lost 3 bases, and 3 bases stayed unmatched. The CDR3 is CASSQQGDYNEQFF. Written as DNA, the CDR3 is TGTGCCAGCAGTCAACAGGGGGACTACAATGAGCAGTTCTTC.

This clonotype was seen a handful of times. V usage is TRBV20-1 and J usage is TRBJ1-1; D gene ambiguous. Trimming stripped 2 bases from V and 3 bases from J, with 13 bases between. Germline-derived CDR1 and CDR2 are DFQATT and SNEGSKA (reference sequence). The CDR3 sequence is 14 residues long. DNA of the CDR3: TGCAGTGCTAGAAGAGTTGTGGGAGACACTGAAGCTTTCTTT. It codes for CSARRVVGDTEAFF.

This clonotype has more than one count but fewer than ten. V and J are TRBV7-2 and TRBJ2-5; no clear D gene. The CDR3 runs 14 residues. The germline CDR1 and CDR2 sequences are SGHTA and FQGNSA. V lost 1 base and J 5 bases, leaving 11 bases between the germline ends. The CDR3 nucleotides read TGTGCCAGCAGCTTAGAGTACTCGGTGGAGACCCAGTACTTC. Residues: CASSLEYSVETQYF.

The DNA of the CDR3 is TGTGCCAGCAGCTTTCAGCGGGGGGCCTCCTACGAGCAGTACGTC. It encodes CASSFQRGASYEQYV. The V call is TRBV7-2, the J call TRBJ2-7, with 9 bases identical to TRBD2. From germline, CDR1 is SGHTA and CDR2 FQGNSA. The CDR3 sequence is 15 residues long. Germline trimming cut 3 bases from V and 0 bases from J; bases unmatched to any gene: 3.

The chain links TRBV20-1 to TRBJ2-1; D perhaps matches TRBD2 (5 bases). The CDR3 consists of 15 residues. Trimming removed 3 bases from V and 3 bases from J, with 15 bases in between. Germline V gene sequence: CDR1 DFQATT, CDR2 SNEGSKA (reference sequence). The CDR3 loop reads CSARPLRLNYNEQFF. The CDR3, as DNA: TGCAGTGCTAGGCCTTTGAGACTAAACTACAATGAGCAGTTCTTC.

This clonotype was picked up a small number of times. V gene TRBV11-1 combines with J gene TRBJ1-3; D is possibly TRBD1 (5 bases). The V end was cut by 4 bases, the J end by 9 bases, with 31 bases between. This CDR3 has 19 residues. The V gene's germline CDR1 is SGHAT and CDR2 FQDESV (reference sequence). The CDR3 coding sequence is TGTGCCAGCAGCTCCGGACCCGCCCGGAGTAACCAGGGAGGAGGCACCATATATTTT. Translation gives CASSSGPARSNQGGGTIYF.

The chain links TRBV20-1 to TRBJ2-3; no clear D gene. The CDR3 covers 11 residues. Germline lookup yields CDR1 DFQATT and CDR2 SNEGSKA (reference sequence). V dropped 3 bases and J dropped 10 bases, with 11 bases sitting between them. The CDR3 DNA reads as TGCAGTGCTAGCAACCAGGTTGCGCAGTATTTT. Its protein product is CSASNQVAQYF.

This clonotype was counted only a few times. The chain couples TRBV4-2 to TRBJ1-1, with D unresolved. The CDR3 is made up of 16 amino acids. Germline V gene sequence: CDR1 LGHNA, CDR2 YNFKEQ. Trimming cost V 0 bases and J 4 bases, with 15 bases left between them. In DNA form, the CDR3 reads TGTGCCAGCAGCCAAGATAGTCGGCTTCCGGGCACTGAAGCTTTCTTT. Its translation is CASSQDSRLPGTEAFF.

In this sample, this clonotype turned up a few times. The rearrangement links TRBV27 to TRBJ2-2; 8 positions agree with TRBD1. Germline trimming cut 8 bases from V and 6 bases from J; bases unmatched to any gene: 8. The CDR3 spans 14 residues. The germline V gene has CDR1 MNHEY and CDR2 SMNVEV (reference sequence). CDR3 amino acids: CASGGRQGPGELFF. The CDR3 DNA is TGTGCCAGCGGGGGGCGACAGGGGCCCGGGGAGCTGTTTTTT.

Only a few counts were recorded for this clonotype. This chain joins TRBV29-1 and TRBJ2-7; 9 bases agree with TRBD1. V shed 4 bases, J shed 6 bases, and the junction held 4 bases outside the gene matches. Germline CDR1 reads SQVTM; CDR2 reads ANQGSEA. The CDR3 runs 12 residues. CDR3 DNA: TGCAGCGTTGGAACAGGGGGCGGCGAGCAGTACTTC. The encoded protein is CSVGTGGGEQYF.

This CDR3 is CASSLVYRRSVNVLTF. In DNA form, the CDR3 reads TGCGCCAGCAGCTTGGTGTACCGGAGATCGGTCAACGTCCTGACTTTC. The chain uses TRBV5-1 and TRBJ2-6; D is unclear. The CDR3 contains 16 residues. Trimming took off 0 bases at V and 9 bases at J, with 16 bases between the two ends. From germline, CDR1 is SGHRS and CDR2 YFSETQ.

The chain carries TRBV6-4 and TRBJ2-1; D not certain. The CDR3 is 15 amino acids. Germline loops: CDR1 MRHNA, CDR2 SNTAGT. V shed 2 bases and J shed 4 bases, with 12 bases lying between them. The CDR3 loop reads CASSDPDDNYNEQFF. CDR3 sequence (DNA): TGTGCCAGCAGTGACCCAGACGACAATTACAATGAGCAGTTCTTC.

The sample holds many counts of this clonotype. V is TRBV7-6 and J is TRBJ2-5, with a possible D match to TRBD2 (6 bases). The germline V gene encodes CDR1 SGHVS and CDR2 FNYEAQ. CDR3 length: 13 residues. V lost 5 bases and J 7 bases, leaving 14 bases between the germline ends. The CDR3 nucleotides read TGTGCCAGCAGCCCCGAGGTGGGGGGGACCCAGTACTTC. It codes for CASSPEVGGTQYF.